The present T cell receptor (beta chain) was sequenced within a study of blood T cell repertoires in COVID-19. Study-wide context: Spain, Italy and the United States supplied samples that represented acute and convalescent COVID-19.

Authors' analysis steps: Amplification of reference gene primers was used by the study to estimate nucleated cell counts. TCRdb keeps only in-frame clones here, not all; method: immunoSEQ multiplex PCR. That table gives V, J and clone size, and the DNA gave D and trimming. The sample lists about 200,000 clones, more than 70% occurring once. V was cut by 6 bases and J by 7 bases, with 10 bases left in between. The CDR3 length is 13 residues. The sequenced sample consisted of peripheral blood. The clonotype originates from a man in his late teens or twenties with active or convalescent COVID-19. This chain connects TRBV6-7 to TRBJ1-6; D is perhaps TRBD1 (6 bases). TRBV6-7 falls under the ORF class, with uncertain function. The chain's CDR3 is CASSTQGNSPLHF. The CDR3 nucleotides read TGTGCCAGCAGCACCCAGGGGAATTCACCCCTCCACTTT.